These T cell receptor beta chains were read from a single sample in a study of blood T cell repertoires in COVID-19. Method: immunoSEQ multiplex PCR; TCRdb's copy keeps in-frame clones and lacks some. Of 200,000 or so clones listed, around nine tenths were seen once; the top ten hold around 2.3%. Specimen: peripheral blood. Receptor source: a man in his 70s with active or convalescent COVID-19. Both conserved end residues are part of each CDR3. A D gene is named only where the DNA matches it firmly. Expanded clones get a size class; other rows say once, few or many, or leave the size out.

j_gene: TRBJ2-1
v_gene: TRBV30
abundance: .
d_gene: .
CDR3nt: TGTGCCTGGACAGGGCGTAATGAGCAGTTCTTC
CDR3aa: CAWTGRNEQFF

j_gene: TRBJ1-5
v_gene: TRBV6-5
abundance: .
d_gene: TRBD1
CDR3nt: TGTGCCAGCAGTCCGTTGACAGGGGGGGGTCAGCCCCAGCATTTT
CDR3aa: CASSPLTGGGQPQHF

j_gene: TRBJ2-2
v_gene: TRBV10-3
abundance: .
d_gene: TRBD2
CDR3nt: TGTGCCATCCCCTCTAGCGGGGGGGCTATCACCGGGGAGCTGTTTTTT
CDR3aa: CAIPSSGGAITGELFF

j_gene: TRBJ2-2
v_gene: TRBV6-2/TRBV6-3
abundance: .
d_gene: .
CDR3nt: TGTGCCAGCAGTTACCTCGGCGGAGCGAACACCGGGGAGCTGTTTTTT
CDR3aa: CASSYLGGANTGELFF

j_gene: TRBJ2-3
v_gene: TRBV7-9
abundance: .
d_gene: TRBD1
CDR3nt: TGTGCCAGCAGCTCCAGGGACAGGGCCCCTAGCACAGATACGCAGTATTTT
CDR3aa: CASSSRDRAPSTDTQYF

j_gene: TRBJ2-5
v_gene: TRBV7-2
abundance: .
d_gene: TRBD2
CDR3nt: TGTGCCAGCAGCCGGGGGGAGGGAGAGACCCAGTACTTC
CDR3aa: CASSRGEGETQYF

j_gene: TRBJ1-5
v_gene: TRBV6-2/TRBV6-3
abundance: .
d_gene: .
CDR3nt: TGTGCCAGCAGTTATGAAGAGCGTGATCAGCCCCAGCATTTT
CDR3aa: CASSYEERDQPQHF

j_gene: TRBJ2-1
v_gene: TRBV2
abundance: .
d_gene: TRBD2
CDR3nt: TGTGCCAGCAGTGAATGGGATAGCGGGGGGCAGGAGCAGTTCTTC
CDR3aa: CASSEWDSGGQEQFF

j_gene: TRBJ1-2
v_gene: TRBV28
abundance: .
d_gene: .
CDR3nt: TGTGCCAGCAGTTCCCCAAAGTTGGGGAGAACTAACTATGGCTACACCTTC
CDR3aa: CASSSPKLGRTNYGYTF

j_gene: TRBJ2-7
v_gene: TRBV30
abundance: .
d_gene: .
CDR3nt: TGTGCCTGGAGTGTACTCGGGACAAAGGAGCAGTACTTC
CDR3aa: CAWSVLGTKEQYF

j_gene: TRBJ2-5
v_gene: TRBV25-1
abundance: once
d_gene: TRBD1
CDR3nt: TGTGCCAGCAGCCCGCCGGGGACAGGGTCTGAGACCCAGTACTTC
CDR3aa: CASSPPGTGSETQYF

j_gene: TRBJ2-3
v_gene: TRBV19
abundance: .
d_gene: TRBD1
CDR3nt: TGTGCCAGTAGTATCACCGACAGGGGGCAGGATACGCAGTATTTT
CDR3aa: CASSITDRGQDTQYF

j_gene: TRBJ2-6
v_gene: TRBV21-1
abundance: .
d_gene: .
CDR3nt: TGTGCCAGCAGCAAAGGAGGACTAGCGGAGCGTTTATCTGGGGCCAACGTCCTGACTTTC
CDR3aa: CASSKGGLAERLSGANVLTF

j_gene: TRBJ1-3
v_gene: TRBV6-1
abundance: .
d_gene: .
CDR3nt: TGTGCCAGCAGTGAAGCATCCCCGGTGCTTAACTCTGGAAACACCATATATTTT
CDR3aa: CASSEASPVLNSGNTIYF

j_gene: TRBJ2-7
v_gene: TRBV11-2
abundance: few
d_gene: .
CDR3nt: TGTGCCAGCAGCGTACTTCGAGGGGCGGGAGAGCAGTACTTC
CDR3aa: CASSVLRGAGEQYF

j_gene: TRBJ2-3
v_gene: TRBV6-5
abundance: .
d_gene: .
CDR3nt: TGTGCCAGCAGGGAGCTCACAGATACGCAGTATTTT
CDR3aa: CASRELTDTQYF

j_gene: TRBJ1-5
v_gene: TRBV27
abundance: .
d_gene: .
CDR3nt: TGTGCCAGCAGTGGCCAGGGCGGACGACGGCCCCAGCATTTT
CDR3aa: CASSGQGGRRPQHF

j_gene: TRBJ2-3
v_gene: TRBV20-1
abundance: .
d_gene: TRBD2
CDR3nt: TGCAGTGCTAGTCTTAGCGGGGCCACAGATACGCAGTATTTT
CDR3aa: CSASLSGATDTQYF

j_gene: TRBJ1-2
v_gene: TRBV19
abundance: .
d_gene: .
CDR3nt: TGTGCCAGTAGTATATCATCGACAGGATACAAACACTATGGCTACACCTTC
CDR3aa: CASSISSTGYKHYGYTF

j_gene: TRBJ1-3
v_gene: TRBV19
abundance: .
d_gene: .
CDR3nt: TGTGCCACCGGCTCTGGAAACACCATATATTTT
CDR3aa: CATGSGNTIYF

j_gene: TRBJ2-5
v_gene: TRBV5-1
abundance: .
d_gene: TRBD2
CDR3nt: TGCGCCAGCAGCTCCGGACTAGCGGAGATGGAGACCCAGTACTTC
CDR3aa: CASSSGLAEMETQYF

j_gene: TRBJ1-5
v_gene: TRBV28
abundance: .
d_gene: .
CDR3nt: TGTGCCAGCAGACCCCATTTTGGGGGGGTTGAGCATCAGCCCCAGCATTTT
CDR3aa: CASRPHFGGVEHQPQHF

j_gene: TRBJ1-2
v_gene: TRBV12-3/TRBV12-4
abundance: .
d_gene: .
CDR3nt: TGTGCCAGCAGTTCCAGGGTTAGCGGCTACACCTTC
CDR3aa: CASSSRVSGYTF

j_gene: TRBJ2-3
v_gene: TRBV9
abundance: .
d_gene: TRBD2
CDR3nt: TGTGCCAGCAGCGTAGTTGGCCTAGCGGGGGGCACAGATACGCAGTATTTT
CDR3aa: CASSVVGLAGGTDTQYF

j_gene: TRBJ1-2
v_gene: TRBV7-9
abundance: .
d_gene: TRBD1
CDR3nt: TGTGCCAGCAGCTTTGTGAGGGACAGGAGAAACTATGGCTACACCTTC
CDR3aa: CASSFVRDRRNYGYTF

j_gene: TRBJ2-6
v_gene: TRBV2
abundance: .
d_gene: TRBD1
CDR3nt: TGTGCCAGCAGTAAGGACAGGGCTGGGGCCAACGTCCTGACTTTC
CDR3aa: CASSKDRAGANVLTF

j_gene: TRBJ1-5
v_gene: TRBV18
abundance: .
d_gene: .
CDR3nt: TGTGCCAGCTCACCTGGGCAGGGTGGCAATCAGCCCCAGCATTTT
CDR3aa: CASSPGQGGNQPQHF

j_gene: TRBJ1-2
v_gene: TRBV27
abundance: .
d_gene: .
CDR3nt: TGTGCCAGCAGTCCAGCGGGGAGGGTGGGACATGGCTACACCTTC
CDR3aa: CASSPAGRVGHGYTF

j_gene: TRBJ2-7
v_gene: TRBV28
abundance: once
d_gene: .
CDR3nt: TGTGCCAGCAGCCCCTACCTCTCCCGTATTTACGAGCAGTACTTC
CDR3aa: CASSPYLSRIYEQYF

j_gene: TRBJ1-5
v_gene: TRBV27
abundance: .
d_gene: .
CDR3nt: TGTGCCAGCAGTTCGGACATAGTTAGCAATCAGCCCCAGCATTTT
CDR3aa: CASSSDIVSNQPQHF

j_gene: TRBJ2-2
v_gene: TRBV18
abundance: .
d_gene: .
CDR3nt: TGTGCCAGCTCACCATCTAGAGGCGGGGAGCTGTTTTTT
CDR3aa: CASSPSRGGELFF

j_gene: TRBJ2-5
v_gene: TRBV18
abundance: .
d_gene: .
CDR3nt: TGTGCCAGCTCACCCTCCTCTATTCCAGAGACCCAGTACTTC
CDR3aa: CASSPSSIPETQYF

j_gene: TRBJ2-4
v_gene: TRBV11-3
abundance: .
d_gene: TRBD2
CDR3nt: TGTGCCAGCAGCTCCCGCAGGGAGGGGAACATTCAGTACTTC
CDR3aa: CASSSRREGNIQYF

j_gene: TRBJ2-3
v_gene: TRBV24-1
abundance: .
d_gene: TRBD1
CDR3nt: TGTGCCACCAGTGATTTAACCGGGACAGGGGCCCGGGGCCCAGATACGCAGTATTTT
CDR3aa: CATSDLTGTGARGPDTQYF

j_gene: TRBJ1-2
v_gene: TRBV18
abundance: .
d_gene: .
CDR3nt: TGTGCCAGCTCACCTAGCCAGACAGCAGCTAACTATGGCTACACCTTC
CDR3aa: CASSPSQTAANYGYTF

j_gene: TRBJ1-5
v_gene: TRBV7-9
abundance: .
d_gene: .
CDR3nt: TGTGCCAGCAGCTTAGTAGGAGCAGCTAGCAATCAGCCCCAGCATTTT
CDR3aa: CASSLVGAASNQPQHF

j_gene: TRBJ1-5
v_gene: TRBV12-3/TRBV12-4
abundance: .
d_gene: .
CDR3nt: TGTGCCAGCACCCTACAGGGAAATCAGCCCCAGCATTTT
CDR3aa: CASTLQGNQPQHF

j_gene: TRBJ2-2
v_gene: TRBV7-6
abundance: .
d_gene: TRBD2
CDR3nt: TGTGCCAGCAGCTTAGGGCTAGCGGGGGGACCGAACACCGGGGAGCTGTTTTTT
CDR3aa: CASSLGLAGGPNTGELFF

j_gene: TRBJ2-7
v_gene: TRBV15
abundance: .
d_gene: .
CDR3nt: TGTGCCACCAGCAGAGTTGGTGAAACATCCTACGAGCAGTACTTC
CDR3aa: CATSRVGETSYEQYF

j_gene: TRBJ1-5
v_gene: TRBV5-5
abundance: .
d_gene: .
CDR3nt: TGTGCCAGCAGCTTGGAGATAGGGGCGAACAATCAGCCCCAGCATTTT
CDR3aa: CASSLEIGANNQPQHF

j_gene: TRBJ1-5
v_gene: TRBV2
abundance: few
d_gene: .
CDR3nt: TGTGCCAGCAAAGGGAGGGATCATCAGCCCCAGCATTTT
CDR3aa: CASKGRDHQPQHF

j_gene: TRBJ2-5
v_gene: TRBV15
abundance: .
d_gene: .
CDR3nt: TGTGCCACCAGCAGAGATGACTACCTCCAAGAGACCCAGTACTTC
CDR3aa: CATSRDDYLQETQYF

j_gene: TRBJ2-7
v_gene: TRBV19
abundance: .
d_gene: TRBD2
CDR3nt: TGTGCCAGTAGTATGAGGGTAGCGGGGCCCTACGAGCAGTACTTC
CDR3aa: CASSMRVAGPYEQYF

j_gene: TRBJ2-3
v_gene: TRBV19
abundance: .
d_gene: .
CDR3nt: TGTGCCAGTAGTATGGGGGCTCCGGATACGCAGTATTTT
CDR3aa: CASSMGAPDTQYF

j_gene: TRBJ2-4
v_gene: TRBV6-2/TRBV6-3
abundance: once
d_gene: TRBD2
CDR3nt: TGTGCCAGCAGTTACTCAGGCGGGGGTGACATTCAGTACTTC
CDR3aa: CASSYSGGGDIQYF

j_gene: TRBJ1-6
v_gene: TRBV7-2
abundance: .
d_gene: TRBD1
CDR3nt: TGTGCCAGCAGCTCTCCCCCGGGACAGGGATATAATTCACCCCTCCACTTT
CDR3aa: CASSSPPGQGYNSPLHF

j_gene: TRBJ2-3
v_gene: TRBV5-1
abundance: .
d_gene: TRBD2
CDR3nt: TGCGCCAGCAGCTCCCCGCCTTGGACTAGCGGAATACTCACAGATACGCAGTATTTT
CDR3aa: CASSSPPWTSGILTDTQYF

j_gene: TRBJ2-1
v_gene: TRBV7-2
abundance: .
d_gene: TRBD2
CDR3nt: TGTGCCAGCAGCTTAGCGCGCCTAGCGGGGGCAAGGAGCTACAATGAGCAGTTCTTC
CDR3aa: CASSLARLAGARSYNEQFF

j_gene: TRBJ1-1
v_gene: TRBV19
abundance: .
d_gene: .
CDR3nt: TGTGCCAGTAAGACAGTCACTGAAGCTTTCTTT
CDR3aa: CASKTVTEAFF

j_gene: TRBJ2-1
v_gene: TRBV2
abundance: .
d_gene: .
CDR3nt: TGTGCCAGCAGTGAGGAGGGTTACAATGAGCAGTTCTTC
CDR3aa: CASSEEGYNEQFF

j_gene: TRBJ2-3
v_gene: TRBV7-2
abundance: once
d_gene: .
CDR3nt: TGTGCCAGCAGCCGGACAGTAAGGACAGATACGCAGTATTTT
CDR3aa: CASSRTVRTDTQYF

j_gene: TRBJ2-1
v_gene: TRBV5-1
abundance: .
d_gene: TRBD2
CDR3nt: TGCGCCAGCAGCTTGGGGCTAGCGGGCCTCTCCTACAATGAGCAGTTCTTC
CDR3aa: CASSLGLAGLSYNEQFF

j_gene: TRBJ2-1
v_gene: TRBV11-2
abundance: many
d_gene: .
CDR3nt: TGTGCCAGCAGCTTAGTTTGGGGCCGTTACAATGAGCAGTTCTTC
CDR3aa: CASSLVWGRYNEQFF

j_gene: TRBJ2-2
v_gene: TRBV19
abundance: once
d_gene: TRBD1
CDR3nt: TGTGCCAGTAGTTCACCCCCGGGACAGGCAAACACCGGGGAGCTGTTTTTT
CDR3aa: CASSSPPGQANTGELFF

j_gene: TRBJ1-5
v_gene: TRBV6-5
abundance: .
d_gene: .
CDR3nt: TGTGCCAGCAGTTTCAGGGTACAGCCCCAGCATTTT
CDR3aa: CASSFRVQPQHF